Listed below are T cell receptor beta chains from one sample, sequenced in a study of neoadjuvant anti-PD-1 for oral cavity cancer. Profiling relied on immunoSEQ multiplex PCR, and the TCRdb table lists in-frame clones only, not all of them. The sample lists about 14,000 clones, roughly 65% occurring once. The material was PBMCs, obtained before nivolumab (anti-PD-1) treatment. These receptor sequences come from a person aged 40 to 85 with oral cavity squamous cell carcinoma. The CDR3 runs from the conserved cysteine through the conserved F or W. D genes are given only for firm matches. Not every row has a clone size; where given, it reads once, few, many or a size class.

v_call,d_call,j_call,clone_size,cdr3_aa,cdr3_nt
TRBV7-8,NA,TRBJ1-4,NA,CASREKTNEKLFF,TGTGCCAGCAGAGAAAAAACTAATGAAAAACTGTTTTTT
TRBV14,NA,TRBJ2-7,NA,CASSPYLLSSYEQYF,TGTGCCAGCAGCCCTTACCTCCTAAGCTCCTACGAGCAGTACTTC
TRBV30,NA,TRBJ1-5,NA,CAWSTLYQPQHF,TGTGCCTGGAGCACATTATATCAGCCCCAGCATTTT
TRBV27,NA,TRBJ1-1,few,CASSKRGANTEAFF,TGTGCCAGCAGTAAGAGGGGGGCGAACACTGAAGCTTTCTTT
TRBV7-2,NA,TRBJ2-1,few,CASSLGDPYNEQFF,TGTGCCAGCAGCTTGGGGGACCCCTACAATGAGCAGTTCTTC
TRBV6-1,TRBD2,TRBJ2-7,few,CATPPASGSSYEQYF,TGTGCCACCCCGCCGGCTAGCGGGAGCTCCTACGAGCAGTACTTC
TRBV18,TRBD1,TRBJ1-1,NA,CASSPNRGGLNTEAFF,TGTGCCAGCTCACCGAACAGGGGAGGATTGAACACTGAAGCTTTCTTT
TRBV7-2,TRBD1,TRBJ1-6,few,CASSLPLGQQSPLHF,TGTGCCAGCAGCTTACCACTGGGACAGCAATCACCCCTCCACTTT
TRBV6-5,TRBD2,TRBJ2-1,NA,CASSYGGLAAYNEQFF,TGTGCCAGCAGTTACGGGGGACTAGCGGCGTACAATGAGCAGTTCTTC
TRBV2,NA,TRBJ2-7,NA,CASKRDSSYEQYF,TGTGCCAGCAAGCGGGACAGCTCCTACGAGCAGTACTTC
TRBV11-2,NA,TRBJ1-5,once,CASSLRGSQPQHF,TGTGCCAGCAGCTTACGGGGGAGTCAGCCCCAGCATTTT
TRBV10-3,TRBD1,TRBJ2-7,NA,CAINRGYEQYF,TGTGCCATCAACAGGGGCTACGAGCAGTACTTC
TRBV28,TRBD1,TRBJ2-7,few,CASRPSGTGTYEQYF,TGTGCCAGCAGGCCCTCCGGGACAGGGACCTACGAGCAGTACTTC
TRBV6-5,NA,TRBJ2-1,NA,CASSYVSSYNEQFF,TGTGCCAGCAGTTACGTCAGCTCCTACAATGAGCAGTTCTTC
TRBV5-1,NA,TRBJ1-5,NA,CASSLSGQPQHF,TGCGCCAGCAGCTTATCAGGACAGCCCCAGCATTTT
TRBV28,NA,TRBJ2-1,NA,CASRTTRHHEQFF,TGTGCCAGCAGGACGACTAGACACCATGAGCAGTTCTTC
TRBV5-6,NA,TRBJ2-7,NA,CASSSFDRPVYEQYF,TGTGCCAGCAGCTCCTTCGACCGCCCGGTTTACGAGCAGTACTTC
TRBV9,TRBD1,TRBJ1-2,NA,CASGGTGVGYTF,TGTGCCAGCGGTGGGACAGGGGTCGGCTACACCTTC
TRBV11-2,TRBD2,TRBJ2-1,NA,CASSVTSGSYNEQFF,TGTGCCAGCAGCGTGACTAGCGGTTCCTACAATGAGCAGTTCTTC
TRBV28,NA,TRBJ1-1,NA,CASSFQGKGPRAFF,TGTGCCAGCAGTTTCCAGGGGAAGGGGCCGAGGGCTTTCTTT
TRBV27,NA,TRBJ2-2,NA,CASSLTSNTGELFF,TGTGCCAGCAGTTTAACCAGCAACACCGGGGAGCTGTTTTTT
TRBV15,TRBD1,TRBJ2-1,once,CATSGGTGLTYNEQFF,TGTGCCACCAGCGGCGGGACAGGCCTAACCTACAATGAGCAGTTCTTC
TRBV29-1,NA,TRBJ2-3,NA,CSVDGSTDTQYF,TGCAGCGTTGATGGCAGCACAGATACGCAGTATTTT
TRBV5-6,NA,TRBJ1-1,NA,CASSLGGAGAFF,TGTGCCAGCAGCTTGGGGGGCGCGGGGGCTTTCTTT
TRBV30,NA,TRBJ1-1,few,CAWSSSTFDAFF,TGTGCCTGGAGCTCGTCGACATTCGACGCTTTCTTT
TRBV4-1,TRBD1,TRBJ1-2,NA,CASSAPGQFLLF,TGCGCCAGCAGCGCACCGGGACAGTTCCTTCTCTTC
TRBV29-1,NA,TRBJ2-1,NA,CSVDSGPGNNEQFF,TGCAGCGTTGATAGTGGTCCAGGGAACAATGAGCAGTTCTTC
TRBV15,NA,TRBJ2-5,NA,CATSLGSGDIETQYF,TGTGCCACCAGCTTAGGGTCAGGGGACATAGAGACCCAGTACTTC
TRBV7-8,TRBD2,TRBJ2-3,NA,CASSWSGRAADTQYF,TGTGCCAGCAGCTGGAGCGGGAGGGCCGCAGATACGCAGTATTTT
TRBV5-1,NA,TRBJ1-2,NA,CASGPTGLLGYGYTF,TGCGCCAGCGGACCGACGGGGTTATTGGGCTATGGCTACACCTTC
TRBV4-2,TRBD1,TRBJ1-5,few,CASSQTDRDSNQPQHF,TGTGCCAGCAGCCAAACCGACAGGGATAGCAATCAGCCCCAGCATTTT
TRBV19,TRBD1,TRBJ1-2,NA,CASSIASTGGYGYTF,TGTGCCAGTAGTATAGCCTCTACAGGGGGCTATGGCTACACCTTC
TRBV29-1,NA,TRBJ1-6,few,CSFTTGSSGPLHF,TGCAGCTTTACCACAGGGAGTAGTGGACCCCTCCACTTT
TRBV19,NA,TRBJ2-3,NA,CASRLSGDTQYF,TGTGCCAGCCGGCTAAGCGGAGATACGCAGTATTTT
TRBV28,NA,TRBJ1-2,few,CASSPTRGGKNYGYTF,TGTGCCAGCAGCCCAACGAGGGGGGGAAAAAACTATGGCTACACCTTC
TRBV7-9,NA,TRBJ1-6,NA,CASSSGEGMIHF,TGTGCCAGCAGCTCGGGGGAGGGGATGATCCACTTT
TRBV6-4,NA,TRBJ1-1,NA,CASSDTDSRTEAFF,TGTGCCAGCAGTGACACGGACAGTCGGACTGAAGCTTTCTTT
TRBV2,NA,TRBJ1-4,few,CASNRVTNEKLFF,TGTGCCAGCAACAGGGTTACTAATGAAAAACTGTTTTTT
TRBV7-2,NA,TRBJ2-7,NA,CASSFQAPDEQYF,TGTGCCAGCAGCTTCCAGGCCCCGGACGAGCAGTACTTC
TRBV14,NA,TRBJ1-6,NA,CASSQEVGVHSPLHF,TGTGCCAGCAGCCAGGAGGTAGGGGTTCATTCACCCCTCCACTTT
TRBV5-1,TRBD2,TRBJ2-3,NA,CASRDSGRSGDTQYF,TGCGCCAGCAGGGATAGCGGGAGGTCTGGGGATACGCAGTATTTT
TRBV5-5,NA,TRBJ2-6,NA,CASATGSGANVLTF,TGTGCCAGCGCCACAGGCTCTGGGGCCAACGTCCTGACTTTC
TRBV9,NA,TRBJ2-1,NA,CASSVGAGAYNEQFF,TGTGCCAGCAGCGTAGGGGCCGGAGCCTACAATGAGCAGTTCTTC
TRBV4-1,TRBD1,TRBJ1-2,few,CASSQGDRGLLF,TGCGCCAGCAGCCAAGGGGACAGGGGCCTCCTTTTC
TRBV14,TRBD1,TRBJ1-6,few,CASSPAGGATSPLHF,TGTGCCAGCAGCCCCGCAGGGGGCGCGACTTCACCCCTCCACTTT
TRBV6-5,NA,TRBJ1-2,NA,CASSWGANYGYTF,TGTGCCAGCAGTTGGGGGGCTAACTATGGCTACACCTTC
TRBV10-1,TRBD1,TRBJ1-1,NA,CASRAQGANTEAFF,TGCGCCAGCAGGGCCCAGGGGGCGAACACTGAAGCTTTCTTT
TRBV27,NA,TRBJ1-2,NA,CASRLQTAQNYGYTF,TGTGCCAGCAGATTACAGACAGCCCAGAACTATGGCTACACCTTC
TRBV10-1,NA,TRBJ1-1,NA,CASSNTRVVNTEAFF,TGCGCCAGCAGCAATACGAGGGTCGTGAACACTGAAGCTTTCTTT
TRBV7-8,NA,TRBJ2-7,NA,CASSLGFGAYNYEQYF,TGTGCCAGCAGCTTAGGGTTTGGGGCATATAACTACGAGCAGTACTTC
TRBV2,NA,TRBJ1-4,NA,CASSGGSTNEKLFF,TGTGCCAGCTCTGGGGGCAGCACTAATGAAAAACTGTTTTTT
TRBV27,NA,TRBJ1-2,NA,CASSLSGRGNYGYTF,TGTGCCAGCAGTTTGTCGGGACGGGGCAACTATGGCTACACCTTC
TRBV7-8,TRBD2,TRBJ2-1,NA,CASSARPTSGSYNEQFF,TGTGCCAGCAGCGCCCGTCCAACTAGCGGGTCCTACAATGAGCAGTTCTTC